This TCR beta chain was captured in a study of technical replicates of blood from a few donors. Germline CDR1 LNHDA, CDR2 SQIVND (reference sequence). With V trimmed by 1 base and J by 5 bases, 7 bases remained unmatched. This CDR3 is built from 15 residues. Assay used: immunoSEQ multiplex PCR; TCRdb lists only in-frame clones, some missing. The table lists over 10,000 clones, approximately 86% of them singletons. The receptor's source is a human donor in good health. This rearrangement joins TRBV19 to TRBJ1-2; 7 bases map to TRBD1. The sequencing sample was made of PBMCs. The CDR3 nucleotides are TGTGCCAGTAGTATAGGTACCAGGGGGAAGTATGGCTACACCTTC. Translated, it gives CASSIGTRGKYGYTF. The variable domain in full, completed from reference TRBV19 and TRBJ1-2, reads DGGITQSPKYLFRKEGQNVTLSCEQNLNHDAMYWYRQDPGQGLRLIYYSQIVNDFQKGDIAEGYSVSREKKESFPLTVTSAQKNPTAFYLCASSIGTRGKYGYTFGSGTRLTVV.